One sample yielded the 12 T cell receptor beta chains listed below, sequenced in a study of Graves' ophthalmopathy and Graves' hyperthyroidism. RNA transcripts were the source from which TCR beta CDR3 regions were amplified. HTBI primers were used in a first-round RT-PCR, which preceded a second-round multiplex PCR. TCRdb itself ran the multiplex PCR reads through MiXCR, one entry per CDR3 protein. The table shows over a million distinct CDR3 sequences, with less than 45% occurring only once. Sequenced input: peripheral blood or thyroid tissue (not recorded which). The receptors derive from an adult man with Graves' hyperthyroidism.

This clonotype was observed a handful of times. V gene TRBV10-3 combines with J gene TRBJ1-3; D call uncertain. CDR1 is ENHRY and CDR2 is SYGVKD in the germline V gene. With 11 bases removed from V and 0 bases from J, the gap between germline ends came to 17 bases. The length of the CDR3 is 15 residues. The CDR3 DNA follows: TGTGCCGGCGGTGAGTCGGGCATCTCTGGAAACACCATATATTTT. This sequence encodes CAGGESGISGNTIYF.

The V and J genes are TRBV12-3 or TRBV12-4 and TRBJ2-2, with a weak D call TRBD1 (6 bases). CDR3 length: 15 residues. The V gene lost 1 base and the J gene lost 6 bases, with 12 bases spanning the gap. CDR3 in amino acids: CASSLVGDNPGELFF. CDR3 DNA: TGTGCCAGCAGTTTAGTTGGGGACAACCCCGGGGAGCTGTTTTTT.

This clonotype was seen at least ten times. This sequence joins TRBV15 and TRBJ2-7; D is undetermined. CDR3 size: 15 residues. Trimming removed 1 base at V and 0 bases at J, with 10 bases between. CDR1 is LNHNV, CDR2 YYDKDF, per germline (reference sequence). CDR3 protein: CATSRVRTFSYEQYF. Here the CDR3 DNA reads TGTGCCACCAGCAGAGTTAGGACCTTCTCCTACGAGCAGTACTTC. The whole variable domain, filled in from reference TRBV15 and TRBJ2-7, reads DAMVIQNPRYQVTQFGKPVTLSCSQTLNHNVMYWYQQKSSQAPKLLFHYYDKDFNNEADTPDNFQSRRPNTSFCFLDIRSPGLGDTAMYLCATSRVRTFSYEQYFGPGTRLTVT.

This clonotype was seen repeatedly, ten times or more. The rearrangement uses TRBV12-3 or TRBV12-4 and TRBJ1-5; D might be TRBD1 (5 bases). This CDR3 comprises 14 residues. Trimming removed 3 bases from V and 6 bases from J, with 12 bases in between. In DNA form, the CDR3 reads TGTGCCAGCAGTTTCAGGGAAGGAGGTCAGCCCCAGCATTTT. Translating gives CASSFREGGQPQHF.

This clonotype was found a few times. The chain joins TRBV12-3 or TRBV12-4 to TRBJ2-2; D is ambiguous. V dropped 6 bases and J dropped 4 bases, with 15 bases sitting between them. This CDR3 is 15 amino acids long. This chain's CDR3 is CASRLTERVTGELFF. CDR3 coding DNA: TGTGCCAGCAGATTAACGGAGCGCGTCACCGGGGAGCTGTTTTTT.

The table lists this clonotype with a count of one. V is TRBV5-1 and J is TRBJ2-5, with D tentatively TRBD2 (7 bases). In germline, CDR1 is SGHRS, CDR2 YFSETQ. This CDR3 comprises 14 residues. V gave up 0 bases and J gave up 10 bases, with 16 bases separating them. CDR3 sequence reads: CASSLAGGPQDQYF. As DNA, the CDR3 is TGCGCCAGCAGCTTGGCGGGGGGCCCCCAAGACCAGTACTTC.

V and J are TRBV19 and TRBJ2-7, with 11 bases identical to TRBD2. After removal of 9 bases from V and 5 bases from J, the junction contained 18 bases not matched to a gene. This CDR3 region has 17 residues. Germline V gene data show CDR1 as LNHDA and CDR2 as SQIVND (reference sequence). CDR3 nucleotides: TGTGCCAGCCCAACTCTAGCGGGAGGCCCGGTCGGGCACGAGCAGTACTTC. Protein sequence: CASPTLAGGPVGHEQYF. The full variable domain, with the rest looked up from reference TRBV19 and TRBJ2-7, is DGGITQSPKYLFRKEGQNVTLSCEQNLNHDAMYWYRQDPGQGLRLIYYSQIVNDFQKGDIAEGYSVSREKKESFPLTVTSAQKNPTAFYLCASPTLAGGPVGHEQYFGPGTRLTVT.

V and J are TRBV7-9 and TRBJ2-2, with TRBD1 identical over 9 bases. V trimming: 1 base; J trimming: 4 bases; junction bases outside the gene matches: 16. The CDR3 is 20 residues long. CDR1 and CDR2 (germline): SEHNR, FQNEAQ (reference sequence). CDR3 region: CASSLGRTGQGQRFTGELFF. In DNA form, the CDR3 reads TGTGCCAGCAGCTTAGGCCGTACGGGACAGGGCCAGCGGTTCACCGGGGAGCTGTTTTTT.

There are many counts of this clonotype. The chain recombines TRBV19 with TRBJ2-7; D is tentatively TRBD1 or TRBD2 (5 bases each). Germline V gives CDR1 LNHDA, CDR2 SQIVND (reference sequence). V was cut by 6 bases and J by 2 bases, with 11 bases left in between. The CDR3 totals 13 residues. The DNA for the CDR3 is TGTGCCAGTAGGGGGACGGCCACCTACGAGCAGTACTTC. It translates to CASRGTATYEQYF. The complete variable domain, with remaining parts taken from reference TRBV19 and TRBJ2-7, reads DGGITQSPKYLFRKEGQNVTLSCEQNLNHDAMYWYRQDPGQGLRLIYYSQIVNDFQKGDIAEGYSVSREKKESFPLTVTSAQKNPTAFYLCASRGTATYEQYFGPGTRLTVT.

This clonotype was counted many times. The rearrangement links TRBV20-1 to TRBJ1-2; 7 positions match TRBD1. Germline V gene sequence: CDR1 DFQATT, CDR2 SNEGSKA (reference sequence). The CDR3 totals 15 residues. V lost 0 bases, J lost 7 bases, and 11 bases stayed unmatched. CDR3 residues: CSARESGKGAGGYTF. CDR3 DNA: TGCAGTGCTAGAGAGTCGGGGAAGGGGGCAGGTGGCTACACCTTC.

The chain joins TRBV2 to TRBJ2-1; TRBD1 matches at 9 bases. The CDR3 has 15 residues. Germline CDR1 reads SNHLY; CDR2 reads FYNNEI. V lost 2 bases, J lost 4 bases, and 3 bases stayed unmatched. The CDR3 DNA follows: TGTGCCAGCAGTGAAACAGGGGGCCGATACAATGAGCAGTTCTTC. This codes for CASSETGGRYNEQFF.

The rearrangement uses TRBV20-1 and TRBJ1-2; 11 bases align to TRBD1. The CDR3 is made up of 14 amino acids. Losses at the gene ends were 6 bases for V and 7 bases for J; bases not matched to a gene: 10. Looked up from germline, CDR1 is DFQATT and CDR2 is SNEGSKA (reference sequence). DNA of the CDR3: TGCAGTGCCCTCCAGGGACAGGGGGATCGTGGCTACACCTTC. Translated, it gives CSALQGQGDRGYTF.